The present entry profiles one T cell receptor beta chain with its context. These data belong to a study of shared T cell receptors in the human thymus. TCRdb's table, derived via immunoSEQ multiplex PCR, lists solely in-frame clones and lacks some. The sample contains 600,000 to 900,000 clones, over 75% of which appear only once. These data were likewise used in another study, on human thymus T cells. That paper notes: Donation came from healthy Finnish infants having corrective surgery for congenital heart defects. Thymus tissue for the work was resected from patients undergoing corrective heart surgery. Usage of V and J genes appeared biased in thymic and blood repertoires. As related research reported, thymic repertoires overlapped highly among unrelated individuals.

The TCR was taken from a girl under three years old with a congenital heart defect. The sample consisted of thymocytes.

The CDR3 region is CASSVSGRGYISTDTQYF. CDR3 DNA sequence: TGTGCCAGCAGCGTAAGCGGCAGGGGATACATTAGCACAGATACGCAGTATTTT. This chain connects TRBV9 to TRBJ2-3; possible D gene TRBD1, 6 bases. The CDR3 runs to 18 residues. Germline lookup yields CDR1 SGDLS and CDR2 YYNGEE. Trimming removed 1 base at V and 0 bases at J, with 18 bases between.